This T cell receptor (beta chain) was obtained from a study of blood T cell repertoires in COVID-19. Study-wide background: Samples taken during acute and convalescent COVID-19 were collected in the United States, Italy and Spain. T cells, B-cell-depleted T cells, or PBMCs supplied cDNA or gDNA.

CDR1 and CDR2 from the germline V gene are LNHDA and SQIVND (reference sequence). There are 14 residues in the CDR3. V lost 3 bases to trimming and J lost 1 base, with 9 bases between them. Authors' methods: How many nucleated cells were present was estimated from reference gene primer amplification. Here immunoSEQ multiplex PCR was the method, and the copy in TCRdb shows in-frame clones only, minus some. Clone size and the V and J calls come from that table; the DNA yielded D and trimming. The repertoire has approximately 220,000 clones, roughly 80% of them found once; the top ten carry under 11%. The receptor comes from a woman of 80 years or more with acute or convalescent COVID-19. V usage is TRBV19 and J usage is TRBJ1-1; the D is unclear. Sequenced sample: peripheral blood. The CDR3 DNA reads as TGTGCCAGTAGTATTAACATCCCGAACACTGAAGCTTTCTTT. It yields the protein CASSINIPNTEAFF.